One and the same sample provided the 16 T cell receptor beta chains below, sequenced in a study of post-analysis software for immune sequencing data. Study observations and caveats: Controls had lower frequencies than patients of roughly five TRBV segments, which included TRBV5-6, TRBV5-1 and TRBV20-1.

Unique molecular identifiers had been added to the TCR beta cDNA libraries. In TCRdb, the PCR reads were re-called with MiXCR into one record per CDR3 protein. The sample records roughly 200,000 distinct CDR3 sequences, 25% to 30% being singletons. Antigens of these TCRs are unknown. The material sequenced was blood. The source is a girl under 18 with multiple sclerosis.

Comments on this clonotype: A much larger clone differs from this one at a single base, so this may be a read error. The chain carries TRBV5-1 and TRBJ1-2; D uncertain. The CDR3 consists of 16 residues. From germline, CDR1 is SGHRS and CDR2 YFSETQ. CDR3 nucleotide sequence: TGCGCCAGCAGCTTGGGACCCTCCTGGGGTAACTATGGCCACACCTTC. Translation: CASSLGPSWGNYGHTF.

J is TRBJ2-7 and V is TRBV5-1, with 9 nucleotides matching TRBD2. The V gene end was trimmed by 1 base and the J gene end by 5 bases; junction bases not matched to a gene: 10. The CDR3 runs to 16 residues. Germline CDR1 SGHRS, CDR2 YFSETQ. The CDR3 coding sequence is TGCGCCAGCAGCTTGACCCGGCGAGGACTAGCGAACGAGCAGTACTTC. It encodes CASSLTRRGLANEQYF. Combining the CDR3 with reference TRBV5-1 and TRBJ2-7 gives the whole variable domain KAGVTQTPRYLIKTRGQQVTLSCSPISGHRSVSWYQQTPGQGLQFLFEYFSETQRNKGNFPGRFSGRQFSNSRSEMNVSTLELGDSALYLCASSLTRRGLANEQYFGPGTRLTVT.

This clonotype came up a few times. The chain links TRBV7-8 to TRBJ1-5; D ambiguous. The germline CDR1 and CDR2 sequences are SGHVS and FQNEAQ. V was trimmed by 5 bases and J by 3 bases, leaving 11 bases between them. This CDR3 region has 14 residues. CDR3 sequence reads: CASSPGRLNQPQHF. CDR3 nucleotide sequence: TGTGCCAGCAGCCCTGGACGGCTCAATCAGCCCCAGCATTTT. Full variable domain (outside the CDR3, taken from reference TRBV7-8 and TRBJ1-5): GAGVSQSPRYKVAKRGQDVALRCDPISGHVSLFWYQQALGQGPEFLTYFQNEAQLDKSGLPSDRFFAERPEGSVSTLKIQRTQQEDSAVYLCASSPGRLNQPQHFGDGTRLSIL.

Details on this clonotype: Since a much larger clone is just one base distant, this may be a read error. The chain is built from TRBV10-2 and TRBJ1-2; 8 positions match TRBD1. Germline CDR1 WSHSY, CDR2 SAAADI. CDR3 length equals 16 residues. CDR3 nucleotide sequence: TGCGCCAACAGTGAGTCGTTGGGACAGGTCAACCTCGGCTACACCTTC. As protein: CANSESLGQVNLGYTF.

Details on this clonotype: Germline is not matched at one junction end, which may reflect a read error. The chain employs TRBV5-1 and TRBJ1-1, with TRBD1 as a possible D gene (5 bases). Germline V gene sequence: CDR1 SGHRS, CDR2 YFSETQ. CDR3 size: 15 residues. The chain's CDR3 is CTSSVQGHRNTEAFF. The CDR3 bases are TGCACCAGCAGCGTGCAGGGTCATAGGAACACTGAAGCTTTCTTT.

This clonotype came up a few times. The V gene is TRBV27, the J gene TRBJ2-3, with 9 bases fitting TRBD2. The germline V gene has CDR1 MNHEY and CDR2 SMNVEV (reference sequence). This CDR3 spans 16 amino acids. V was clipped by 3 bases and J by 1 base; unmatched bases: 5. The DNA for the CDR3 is TGTGCCAGCAGTTTTCTAGCGGGGACGGGCACAGATACGCAGTATTTT. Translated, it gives CASSFLAGTGTDTQYF.

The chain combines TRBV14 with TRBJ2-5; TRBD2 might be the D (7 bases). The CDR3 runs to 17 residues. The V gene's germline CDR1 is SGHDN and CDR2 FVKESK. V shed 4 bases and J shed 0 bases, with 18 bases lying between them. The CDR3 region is CASSLSRGGPYQETQYF. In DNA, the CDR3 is TGTGCCAGCAGCCTATCTAGGGGGGGACCTTACCAAGAGACCCAGTACTTC.

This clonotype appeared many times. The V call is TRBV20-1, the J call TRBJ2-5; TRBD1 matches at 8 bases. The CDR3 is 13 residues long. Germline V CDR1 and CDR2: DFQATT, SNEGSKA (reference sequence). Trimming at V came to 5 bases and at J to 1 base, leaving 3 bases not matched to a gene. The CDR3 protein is CSAPGQGQETQYF. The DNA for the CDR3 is TGCAGTGCTCCTGGACAGGGCCAAGAGACCCAGTACTTC.

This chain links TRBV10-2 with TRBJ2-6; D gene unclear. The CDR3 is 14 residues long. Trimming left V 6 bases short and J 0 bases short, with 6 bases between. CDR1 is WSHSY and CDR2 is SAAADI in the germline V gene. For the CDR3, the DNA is TGCGCCAGCAGCCAGTTCTCTGGGGCCAACGTCCTGACTTTC. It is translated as CASSQFSGANVLTF.

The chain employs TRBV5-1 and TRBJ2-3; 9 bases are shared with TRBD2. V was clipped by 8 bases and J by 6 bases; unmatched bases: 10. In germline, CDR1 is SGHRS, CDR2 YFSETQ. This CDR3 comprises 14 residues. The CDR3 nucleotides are TGCGCCAGTGGGTCCGGGACTAGCAGGGATACGCAGTATTTT. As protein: CASGSGTSRDTQYF.

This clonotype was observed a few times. CDR3 sequence (DNA): TGTGCCACGAATTTCACTGAAGCTTTCTTT. Translating gives CATNFTEAFF. This chain uses TRBV24-1 with TRBJ1-1; D unresolved. The germline V gene has CDR1 KGHDR and CDR2 SFDVKD. The CDR3 covers 10 residues. V was cut by 10 bases and J by 4 bases, with 6 bases left in between.

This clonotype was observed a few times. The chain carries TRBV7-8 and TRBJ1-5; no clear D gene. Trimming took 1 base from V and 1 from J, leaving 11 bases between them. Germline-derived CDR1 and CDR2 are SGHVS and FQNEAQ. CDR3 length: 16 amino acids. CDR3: CASSLVSGRSNQPQHF. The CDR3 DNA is TGTGCCAGCAGCTTAGTCTCGGGTCGGAGCAATCAGCCCCAGCATTTT. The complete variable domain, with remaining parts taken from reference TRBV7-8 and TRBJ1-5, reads GAGVSQSPRYKVAKRGQDVALRCDPISGHVSLFWYQQALGQGPEFLTYFQNEAQLDKSGLPSDRFFAERPEGSVSTLKIQRTQQEDSAVYLCASSLVSGRSNQPQHFGDGTRLSIL.

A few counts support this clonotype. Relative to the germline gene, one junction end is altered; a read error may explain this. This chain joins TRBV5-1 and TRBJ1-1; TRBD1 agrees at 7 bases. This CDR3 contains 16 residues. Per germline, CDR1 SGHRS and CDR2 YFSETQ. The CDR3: CASSLDTGAGHTEPFF. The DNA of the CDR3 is TGCGCCAGCAGCTTGGACACAGGGGCGGGTCACACTGAACCTTTCTTT.

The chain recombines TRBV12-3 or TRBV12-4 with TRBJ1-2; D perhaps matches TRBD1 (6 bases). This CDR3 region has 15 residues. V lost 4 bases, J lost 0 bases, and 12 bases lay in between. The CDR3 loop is CASSYHREPNYGYTF. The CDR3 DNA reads TGTGCCAGCAGTTACCACAGGGAACCTAACTATGGCTACACCTTC.

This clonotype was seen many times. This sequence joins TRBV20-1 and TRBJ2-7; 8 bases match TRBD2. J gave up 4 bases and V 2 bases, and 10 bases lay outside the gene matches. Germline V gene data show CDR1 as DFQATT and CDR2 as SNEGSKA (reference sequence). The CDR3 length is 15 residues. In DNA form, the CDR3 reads TGCAGTGCTAGATCAGGCAGGACTAGCATGTACGAGCAGTACTTC. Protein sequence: CSARSGRTSMYEQYF.

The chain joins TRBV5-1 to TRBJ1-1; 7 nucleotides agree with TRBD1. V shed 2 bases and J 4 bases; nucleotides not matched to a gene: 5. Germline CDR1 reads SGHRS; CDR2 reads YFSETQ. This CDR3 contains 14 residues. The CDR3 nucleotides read TGCGCCAGCAGCTTATCGACAGGGCGCACTGAAGCTTTCTTT. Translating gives CASSLSTGRTEAFF.